This T cell receptor beta chain came from a study of OX40 agonist ivuxolimab in advanced cancers. Study-level results: Clones of CD4+ and CD8+ blood T cells grew by week 6 at doses of 0.1 to 3.0 mg/kg.

The table came from immunoSEQ multiplex PCR; TCRdb's copy has only in-frame clones and leaves some out. The profile shows under 20,000 clones, around 85% of them singletons. Details on this clone: Its antigen remains unknown.

Trimming took 0 bases from V and 1 from J; bases not matched to a gene: 7. CDR3 length: 17 residues. Germline lookup yields CDR1 SGDLS and CDR2 YYNGEE. Sequenced here: CD4+ or CD8+ T cells sorted from blood, sampled in a trial of the OX40 agonist ivuxolimab. This receptor was taken from an adult with an advanced solid tumor such as melanoma, head and neck, liver or kidney cancer. The chain links TRBV9 to TRBJ2-5; 9 positions agree with TRBD2. CDR3 loop: CASSVVDSGRPQETQYF. The CDR3 coding sequence is TGTGCCAGCAGCGTAGTTGATAGCGGGAGACCCCAAGAGACCCAGTACTTC.